These 27 T cell receptor gamma chains originate from one sample sequenced in a study of Vδ1+ human thymocytes (dated by TCRdb to the late 2010s). The sample was run on an Illumina MiSeq. RNA was extracted with the RNeasy mini kit and reverse transcribed using Superscript III. To generate the CDR3 amplicons, a multiplex PCR was run using pooled V-gene forward primers together with a constant-region reverse primer that carried Illumina adaptor overhangs. TCRdb reran clone calling on the public reads with CATT; rows sharing one DNA sequence were then combined. Here the sample has roughly 6,700 gamma-chain clones; approximately 38% occur a single time. Together, the top ten hold more than 1.5% of the sample. General study outcomes and caveats: In contrast to oligoclonal peripheral blood repertoires, thymic TRG and TRD repertoires appeared to be highly polyclonal with Gaussian CDR3 length distributions.

No antigen has been identified for these receptors. Sequenced: Vdelta1+ gamma-delta thymocytes from the thymus. In the paper's terms, the cell subset or site label means: FACS-sorted CD3+ TCRalphabeta- TCRVdelta1+ TCRVdelta2- thymocytes. The receptors derive from a boy under two years old who had congenital heart surgery.

Turning to this clone: Other DNA sequences from this sample encode an identical CDR3 as well. J is TRGJ1 or TRGJ2 and V is TRGV3. TCRdb records no J gene; here it was assigned by comparing the DNA to germline. The trim removed 0 bases at V and 11 bases at J, leaving 7 bases unmatched. The germline V gene has CDR1 VTNTFY and CDR2 YDVSTARD (reference sequence). The CDR3 totals 12 residues. The CDR3 sequence is CATWDRRGEKLF. The CDR3 DNA reads as TGTGCCACCTGGGACAGGCGAGGTGAGAAACTCTTT.

In regard to this clone: Other DNA sequences in the same sample also yield this CDR3. This sequence joins TRGV4 and TRGJ1 or TRGJ2. The J gene was not available in TCRdb and was assigned here by matching the DNA to germline segments. CDR1 EGSTGY and CDR2 YDSYTSSV come from the germline V gene. The CDR3 is 13 amino acids. J was trimmed by 4 bases and V by 0 bases; bases with no gene match: 3. CDR3 loop: CATWDGPYYKKLF. For the CDR3, the DNA is TGTGCCACCTGGGATGGGCCGTATTATAAGAAACTCTTT.

The rearrangement links TRGV4 to TRGJ1 or TRGJ2. TCRdb is silent on the J gene; assignment here came from matching the DNA to germline. The CDR3 consists of 14 residues. Germline V gene lookup returns CDR1 EGSTGY and CDR2 YDSYTSSV. Trimming cost V 1 base and J 3 bases; bases outside gene matches: 6. CDR3 DNA sequence: TGTGCCACCTGGGATGGACGATTTTATTATAAGAAACTCTTT. Its protein is CATWDGRFYYKKLF.

J is TRGJ1 or TRGJ2 and V is TRGV4. No J gene is reported in TCRdb; it was inferred here by comparing the DNA with germline. Per germline, CDR1 EGSTGY and CDR2 YDSYTSSV. The V and J ends lost 5 bases and 0 bases, in that order; junction bases with no gene match: 4. There are 13 residues in the CDR3. The CDR3 sequence: CATWAQNYYKKLF. Written as DNA, the CDR3 is TGTGCCACCTGGGCCCAGAATTATTATAAGAAACTCTTT.

A word on this clone: A much larger clone differs from this one at a single base, so this may be a read error. The rearrangement links TRGV4 to TRGJ1 or TRGJ2. Here the J gene came from matching the DNA to germline, since TCRdb omits it. This CDR3 region has 12 residues. Trimming at V came to 5 bases and at J to 1 base, leaving 2 bases not matched to a gene. From germline, CDR1 is EGSTGY and CDR2 YDSYTSSV. CDR3 region: CATWVNYYKKLF. CDR3 nucleotides: TGTGCCACCTGGGTCAATTATTATAAGAAACTCTTT.

The chain combines TRGV3 with TRGJP2. TCRdb gives no J gene; it was assigned here by matching the DNA to germline. The CDR3 is 15 residues long. Looked up from germline, CDR1 is VTNTFY and CDR2 is YDVSTARD (reference sequence). The V segment lost 0 bases and the J segment 6 bases; nucleotides outside the gene matches: 7. The CDR3 bases are TGTGCCACCTGGGACAGGTTTTGGGGTGATTGGATCAAGACGTTT. It yields the protein CATWDRFWGDWIKTF.

The chain recombines TRGV4 with TRGJ1 or TRGJ2. The J gene was not available in TCRdb and was assigned here by matching the DNA to germline segments. Germline V gene sequence: CDR1 EGSTGY, CDR2 YDSYTSSV. This CDR3 is built from 16 residues. V dropped 12 bases and J dropped 0; count of bases not matched to a gene: 20. CDR3: CAAFLWDLSNYYKKLF. The CDR3 region has the DNA TGTGCCGCTTTCCTCTGGGATCTTTCGAATTATTATAAGAAACTCTTT.

The rearrangement uses TRGV3 and TRGJP2. Germline trimming cut 5 bases from V and 3 bases from J; bases unmatched to any gene: 9. The CDR3 is 15 residues long. Germline-derived CDR1 and CDR2 are VTNTFY and YDVSTARD (reference sequence). The CDR3 is CATWVYWGSDWIKTF. The CDR3 DNA reads as TGTGCCACCTGGGTCTACTGGGGTAGTGATTGGATCAAGACGTTT.

The chain combines TRGV5 with TRGJ1 or TRGJ2. TCRdb does not report a J gene; here it was assigned by matching the DNA to germline references. CDR1 is VINAFY, CDR2 YDVSNSKD, per germline. CDR3 length: 16 residues. The J segment lost 10 bases and the V segment lost 0 bases, leaving 18 bases of the junction unmatched. CDR3 coding DNA: TGTGCCACCTGGGACAGGCTCGCCTGTTCTCCCCCGAAGAAACTCTTT. This gives the protein CATWDRLACSPPKKLF.

V and J are TRGV4 and TRGJ1 or TRGJ2. TCRdb records no J gene; here it was assigned by comparing the DNA to germline. CDR1 and CDR2 (germline): EGSTGY, YDSYTSSV. The CDR3 spans 12 residues. V dropped 12 bases and J dropped 2; count of bases not matched to a gene: 10. This CDR3 reads CAFWDYYYKKLF. DNA of the CDR3: TGTGCCTTCTGGGATTATTATTATAAGAAACTCTTT.

The J gene is TRGJ1 or TRGJ2, the V gene TRGV5. Because TCRdb records no J gene, it was assigned here through a match of the DNA to germline. CDR1 and CDR2 (germline): VINAFY, YDVSNSKD. The CDR3 is 12 residues long. The J segment lost 8 bases and the V segment lost 1 base, leaving 5 bases of the junction unmatched. CDR3 nucleotides: TGTGCCACCTGGGACAGTCCCAATAAGAAACTCTTT. Translation gives CATWDSPNKKLF.

As concerns this clone: Its ends do not fully match the called genes, so a read error is possible. This chain joins TRGV3 and TRGJ1 or TRGJ2. The J gene comes from matching the DNA to germline here; TCRdb lacks it. Germline CDR1 is VTNTFY and CDR2 is YDVSTARD (reference sequence). The CDR3 loop spans 13 amino acids. CDR3 sequence (DNA): TGTGCCGCCTGGGACAGGCGCAATTATAAGAAACTCTTT. Translation gives CAAWDRRNYKKLF.

This clone occurred a few times. J is TRGJ1 or TRGJ2 and V is TRGV8. In germline, CDR1 is VENAVY, CDR2 YDSYNSRV. The CDR3 sequence is 12 residues long. The junction had 2 bases not matched to a gene; V was cut back by 6 bases and J by 0 bases. For the CDR3, the DNA is TGTGCCACCTGGTTGAATTATTATAAGAAACTCTTT. This codes for CATWLNYYKKLF.

The genes are TRGV4 and TRGJ1 or TRGJ2. TCRdb records no J gene; here it was assigned by comparing the DNA to germline. CDR3 length: 15 amino acids. The V segment lost 0 bases and the J segment 5 bases; nucleotides outside the gene matches: 10. CDR1 is EGSTGY and CDR2 is YDSYTSSV in the germline V gene. The CDR3 nucleotides are TGTGCCACCTGGGATGGGCGCCCTTCGGATTATAAGAAACTCTTT. Its translation: CATWDGRPSDYKKLF.

J is TRGJ1 or TRGJ2 and V is TRGV8. The J gene is not listed in TCRdb, so it was assigned here from a DNA match to germline. V gave up 2 bases and J gave up 5 bases; unmatched junction bases: 9. Per the germline V gene, CDR1 is VENAVY and CDR2 is YDSYNSRV. CDR3 length: 14 amino acids. CDR3 sequence: CATWDKLGDYKKLF. The CDR3 DNA sequence: TGTGCCACCTGGGATAAACTGGGTGATTATAAGAAACTCTTT.

The chain joins TRGV4 to TRGJ1 or TRGJ2. No J segment appears in TCRdb, so it was assigned here by matching the sequence to germline. This CDR3 is 11 amino acids long. The V gene's germline CDR1 is EGSTGY and CDR2 YDSYTSSV. Trimming took 5 bases from V and 6 from J; bases not matched to a gene: 4. The CDR3 nucleotides read TGTGCCACCTGGGTGAGTTATAAGAAACTCTTT. Encoded protein: CATWVSYKKLF.

The chain combines TRGV3 with TRGJ1 or TRGJ2. J gave up 3 bases and V 0 bases, and 2 bases lay outside the gene matches. The CDR3 extends over 13 amino acids. Germline V gives CDR1 VTNTFY, CDR2 YDVSTARD (reference sequence). CDR3 DNA: TGTGCCACCTGGGACAGGGCTTATTATAAGAAACTCTTT. This sequence encodes CATWDRAYYKKLF.

V is TRGV4 and J is TRGJ1 or TRGJ2. The CDR3 contains 16 residues. With 4 bases clipped from V and 7 bases from J, the junction kept 19 bases outside the gene matches. Germline V gene data show CDR1 as EGSTGY and CDR2 as YDSYTSSV. CDR3 DNA: TGTGCCACCTGGGACTCATGGAGCGGGGCTTGGTATAAGAAACTCTTT. Its translation: CATWDSWSGAWYKKLF.

This clone has just a few counts. The rearrangement links TRGV5 to TRGJ1 or TRGJ2. This CDR3 is 14 amino acids long. Trimming cost V 3 bases and J 10 bases; bases outside gene matches: 15. Germline CDR1 and CDR2: VINAFY and YDVSNSKD. The CDR3 DNA is TGTGCCACCTGGGACGACGGCAGCTCGAGCAAGAAACTCTTT. As protein: CATWDDGSSSKKLF.

There is no V gene call, and the J gene is TRGJ1 or TRGJ2. The CDR3 length is 13 residues. This CDR3 is CATWDGSHYKKLF. The CDR3 DNA reads as TGTGCCACCTGGGACGGGAGCCATTATAAGAAACTCTTT.

The chain carries TRGV5 and TRGJ1 or TRGJ2. V shed 5 bases, J shed 6 bases, and the junction held 7 bases outside the gene matches. CDR1 and CDR2 from the germline V gene are VINAFY and YDVSNSKD. CDR3 length: 12 amino acids. The CDR3 sequence is CATWVSGYKKLF. CDR3 nucleotides: TGTGCCACCTGGGTGTCGGGTTATAAGAAACTCTTT.

To note about this clone: The sample holds other DNA sequences that translate to the same CDR3. The chain recombines TRGV5 with TRGJ1 or TRGJ2. TCRdb offers no J gene call, so here the DNA was matched to germline to obtain one. Germline CDR1 is VINAFY and CDR2 is YDVSNSKD. The CDR3 loop spans 12 amino acids. The V segment lost 1 base and the J segment 8 bases; nucleotides outside the gene matches: 5. In DNA form, the CDR3 reads TGTGCCACCTGGGACAGCCCCCATAAGAAACTCTTT. The encoded protein is CATWDSPHKKLF.

This clone occurred a few times. This rearrangement joins TRGV9 to TRGJ1 or TRGJ2. Since TCRdb gives no J gene, matching the DNA to germline was used here to assign it. The CDR3 covers 11 residues. The V and J ends lost 0 bases and 8 bases, in that order; junction bases with no gene match: 1. Per germline, CDR1 GITISATS and CDR2 ISYDGTV (reference sequence). Here the CDR3 reads CALWEVHKKLF. The CDR3, as DNA: TGTGCCTTGTGGGAGGTGCATAAGAAACTCTTT.

This clone occurred a few times. V and J are TRGV5 and TRGJ1 or TRGJ2. The CDR3 has 15 residues. Trimming at V came to 0 bases and at J to 2 bases, leaving 7 bases not matched to a gene. In germline, CDR1 is VINAFY, CDR2 YDVSNSKD. CDR3 sequence (DNA): TGTGCCACCTGGGACAGGCGGGTGGATTATTATAAGAAACTCTTT. This encodes CATWDRRVDYYKKLF.

The chain joins TRGV9 to TRGJ1 or TRGJ2. This CDR3 region has 13 residues. V shed 5 bases and J 7 bases; nucleotides not matched to a gene: 11. Germline lookup yields CDR1 GITISATS and CDR2 ISYDGTV (reference sequence). The CDR3 protein is CALWGQMGYKKLF. The CDR3, as DNA: TGTGCCTTGTGGGGCCAGATGGGGTATAAGAAACTCTTT.

On this clone itself: The junction departs from the called germline gene at one end, perhaps through a read error. The chain has TRGV9 and TRGJ1 or TRGJ2. Germline values: CDR1 GITISATS, CDR2 ISYDGTV (reference sequence). The CDR3 loop spans 12 amino acids. The CDR3 nucleotides are TGTGCCTTGTTGGAGGTGCGTTATAAGAAACTCTTT. It translates to CALLEVRYKKLF.

This chain uses TRGV8 with TRGJ1 or TRGJ2. No J segment appears in TCRdb, so it was assigned here by matching the sequence to germline. The CDR3 consists of 11 residues. The germline CDR1 and CDR2 sequences are VENAVY and YDSYNSRV. The V gene end was trimmed by 2 bases and the J gene end by 8 bases; junction bases not matched to a gene: 3. The CDR3 sequence: CATWDTDKKLF. DNA for the CDR3: TGTGCCACCTGGGATACTGATAAGAAACTCTTT.